This T cell receptor (beta chain) appears in the sequencing data of a study of neoadjuvant anti-PD-1 for oral cavity cancer. This CDR3 is 18 amino acids long. CDR1 and CDR2 from the germline V gene are LNHDA and SQIVND (reference sequence). V dropped 5 bases and J dropped 5; count of bases not matched to a gene: 12. TCRdb keeps only in-frame clones here, not all; method: immunoSEQ multiplex PCR. The table lists about 7,000 clones, 60% to 80% of them singletons. Stage II-IVA oral cavity squamous cell carcinoma was new and untreated by systemic or radiation therapy. This chain uses TRBV19 with TRBJ2-3; 14 bases match TRBD2. This material consisted of PBMCs, taken before nivolumab (anti-PD-1) treatment. This TCR was recovered from a person aged 35 to 85 with oral cavity squamous cell carcinoma. The CDR3 region is CASSQSGTSGGRGDTQYF. In DNA form, the CDR3 reads TGTGCCAGTAGTCAATCCGGGACTAGCGGGGGCCGGGGAGATACGCAGTATTTT. The entire variable domain, with the rest obtained from reference TRBV19 and TRBJ2-3, is as follows: DGGITQSPKYLFRKEGQNVTLSCEQNLNHDAMYWYRQDPGQGLRLIYYSQIVNDFQKGDIAEGYSVSREKKESFPLTVTSAQKNPTAFYLCASSQSGTSGGRGDTQYFGPGTRLTVL.